These 16 T cell receptor beta chains share one sample of origin, sequenced in a study of response to subunit inactivated influenza vaccine. TCRdb called the RT-PCR reads again in MiXCR, with one record for every CDR3 protein. The sample has fewer than 750,000 distinct CDR3 sequences, about 15% seen once; the top ten hold approximately 12%. This specimen was PBMCs from blood, taken about 11 days after vaccination. These receptors all stem from a man in his fifties or sixties who received an inactivated influenza vaccine.

The sample holds a few counts of this clonotype. This chain connects TRBV24-1 to TRBJ2-2; D unclear. Between the trimmed V and J ends, which lost 5 bases and 1 base, there was a span of 1 base. Germline V gene sequence: CDR1 KGHDR, CDR2 SFDVKD. The CDR3 is 12 amino acids. CDR3 sequence (DNA): TGTGCCACCAGTGTGAACACCGGGGAGCTGTTTTTT. Protein: CATSVNTGELFF.

This clonotype occurred a few times. This sequence joins TRBV6-4 and TRBJ2-3; D uncertain. The CDR3 runs 16 residues. V was trimmed by 7 bases and J by 4 bases, leaving 21 bases between them. The V gene's germline CDR1 is MRHNA and CDR2 SNTAGT. The CDR3 sequence is CASTTPLGRSPDTQYF. CDR3 in DNA: TGTGCCAGCACCACCCCTCTGGGTAGGTCCCCAGATACGCAGTATTTT.

This sequence joins TRBV30 and TRBJ1-6; D possibly corresponds to TRBD1 (5 bases). The CDR3 is made up of 14 amino acids. CDR1 and CDR2 (germline): GTSNPN, SVGIG (reference sequence). V was pared by 5 bases and J by 3 bases, with 11 bases between. CDR3 in amino acids: CAWREGDYNSPLHF. CDR3 DNA sequence: TGTGCCTGGCGGGAAGGGGACTATAATTCACCCCTCCACTTT.

This clonotype was observed many times. This chain connects TRBV15 to TRBJ2-1; D ambiguous. Germline-derived CDR1 and CDR2 are LNHNV and YYDKDF (reference sequence). This CDR3 is 15 amino acids long. Trimming took 5 bases from V and 0 from J, leaving 11 bases between them. The CDR3 nucleotides read TGTGCCACCAGCGCCAATCCGTACTCCTACAATGAGCAGTTCTTC. Protein: CATSANPYSYNEQFF.

This clonotype was counted only a few times. V usage is TRBV7-3 and J usage is TRBJ2-7, with a tentative D call TRBD1 (5 bases). This CDR3 contains 17 residues. The germline V gene encodes CDR1 SGHTA and CDR2 FQGTGA. The V end lost 0 bases, the J end lost 2 bases, and 17 bases lay between the germline ends. This chain's CDR3 is CASSLTFVRQNTYEQYF. CDR3 coding DNA: TGTGCCAGCAGCTTAACGTTTGTTAGACAGAATACCTACGAGCAGTACTTC.

This clonotype came up a few times. In DNA, the CDR3 is TGTGCCAGCACCTGGGACAGTGGCGAGACCCAGTACTTC. Translated: CASTWDSGETQYF. This chain links TRBV7-9 with TRBJ2-5, with 7 bases identical to TRBD1. From germline, CDR1 is SEHNR and CDR2 FQNEAQ (reference sequence). V trimming: 7 bases; J trimming: 5 bases; junction bases outside the gene matches: 7. The CDR3 sequence is 13 residues long.

The CDR3 protein is CASSSTGTSGSYEQYF. CDR3 bases: TGTGCCAGCAGCTCTACCGGGACTAGCGGATCCTACGAGCAGTACTTC. V is TRBV7-9 and J is TRBJ2-7; 11 bases agree with TRBD2. V shed 4 bases, J shed 1 base, and the junction held 6 bases outside the gene matches. The CDR3 consists of 16 residues. The germline CDR1 and CDR2 sequences are SEHNR and FQNEAQ (reference sequence).

This clonotype was picked up a small number of times. This chain connects TRBV7-9 to TRBJ2-3; 11 positions agree with TRBD2. This CDR3 spans 16 amino acids. Trimming cost V 5 bases and J 3 bases; bases outside gene matches: 7. Germline loops: CDR1 SEHNR, CDR2 FQNEAQ (reference sequence). The CDR3 sequence is CASSPNGLAGTDTQYF. CDR3 nucleotides: TGTGCCAGCAGCCCCAACGGACTAGCGGGTACAGATACGCAGTATTTT. The full variable domain, rest sourced from reference TRBV7-9 and TRBJ2-3, is DTGVSQNPRHKITKRGQNVTFRCDPISEHNRLYWYRQTLGQGPEFLTYFQNEAQLEKSRLLSDRFSAERPKGSFSTLEIQRTEQGDSAMYLCASSPNGLAGTDTQYFGPGTRLTVL.

This clonotype was found a few times. The chain employs TRBV7-9 and TRBJ1-2; D call uncertain. Germline V gene sequence: CDR1 SEHNR, CDR2 FQNEAQ (reference sequence). The CDR3 length is 15 residues. Trimming stripped 0 bases from V and 6 bases from J, with 14 bases between. As DNA, the CDR3 is TGTGCCAGCAGCTTAGCGCGGGGAATCCAGGATGGCTACACCTTC. Protein product: CASSLARGIQDGYTF.

V gene TRBV5-6 combines with J gene TRBJ2-5; D may match TRBD1 or TRBD2 (5 bases each). The CDR3 length is 13 residues. Trimming removed 4 bases at V and 5 bases at J, with 12 bases between. Per germline, CDR1 SGHDT and CDR2 YYEEEE. The CDR3 DNA follows: TGTGCCAGCAGCGGGGGTTCGTGGGAGACCCAGTACTTC. Translation gives CASSGGSWETQYF.

The chain combines TRBV27 with TRBJ1-2; no firm D call. The V end lost 5 bases, the J end lost 0 bases, and 10 bases lay between the germline ends. The V gene's germline CDR1 is MNHEY and CDR2 SMNVEV (reference sequence). This CDR3 has 14 amino acids. Here the CDR3 reads CASSARGANYGYTF. DNA of the CDR3: TGTGCCAGCAGTGCCCGTGGGGCTAACTATGGCTACACCTTC.

This clonotype was seen a handful of times. The J gene is TRBJ2-5, the V gene TRBV4-2; D possibly corresponds to TRBD2 (6 bases). This CDR3 spans 15 amino acids. V lost 0 bases to trimming and J lost 1 base, with 9 bases between them. Germline V CDR1 and CDR2: LGHNA, YNFKEQ. CDR3 amino acids: CASSQDPGVQETQYF. The DNA of the CDR3 is TGTGCCAGCAGCCAAGATCCGGGGGTCCAAGAGACCCAGTACTTC.

About this clonotype: The junction and the germline gene differ at one end; a read error may be behind it. The genes are TRBV6-5 and TRBJ2-2; 8 bases are a match to TRBD1. Germline values: CDR1 MNHEY, CDR2 SVGAGI. The CDR3 sequence is 19 residues long. The CDR3 DNA follows: TGTGCCAGCAGCTACTACCCGGACAGGGCTAGCGAGAACACCGGGGAGCTGTTTTTT. Translated: CASSYYPDRASENTGELFF.

This clonotype was counted a few times. The chain employs TRBV6-1 and TRBJ2-1; 8 bases are a match to TRBD2. The CDR3 is 13 amino acids. Germline CDR1 MNHNS, CDR2 SASEGT. Trimming removed 7 bases from V and 6 bases from J; junction bases left unmatched: 5. The CDR3 coding sequence is TGTGCCAGCAACCCCCGGGAGGGCAATGAGCAGTTCTTC. Translated, it gives CASNPREGNEQFF.

Ten or more counts support this clonotype. The genes are TRBV20-1 and TRBJ2-2; D is undetermined. Germline V gene sequence: CDR1 DFQATT, CDR2 SNEGSKA (reference sequence). Trimming cost V 3 bases and J 9 bases, with 8 bases left between them. This CDR3 region has 11 residues. CDR3 sequence: CSASRSWELFF. The CDR3 region has the DNA TGCAGTGCTAGTAGGTCCTGGGAGCTGTTTTTT.

The chain is built from TRBV10-3 and TRBJ2-7; 11 bases match TRBD1. The V gene's germline CDR1 is ENHRY and CDR2 SYGVKD. The CDR3 is made up of 15 amino acids. V dropped 3 bases and J dropped 4; count of bases not matched to a gene: 5. The chain's CDR3 is CAISDPGTGGYEQYF. CDR3 bases: TGTGCCATCAGTGACCCCGGGACAGGGGGTTACGAGCAGTACTTC.